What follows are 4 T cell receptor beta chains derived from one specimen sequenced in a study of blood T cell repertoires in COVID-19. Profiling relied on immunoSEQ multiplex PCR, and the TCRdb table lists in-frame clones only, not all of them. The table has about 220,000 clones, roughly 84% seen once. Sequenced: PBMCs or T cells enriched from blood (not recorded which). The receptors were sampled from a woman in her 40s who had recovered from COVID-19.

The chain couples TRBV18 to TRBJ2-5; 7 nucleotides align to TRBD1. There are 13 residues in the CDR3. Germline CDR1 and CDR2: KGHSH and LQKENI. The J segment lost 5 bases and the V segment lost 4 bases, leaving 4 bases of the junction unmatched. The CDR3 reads CASSLLTGETQYF. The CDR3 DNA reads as TGTGCCAGCTCACTTTTGACAGGGGAGACCCAGTACTTC. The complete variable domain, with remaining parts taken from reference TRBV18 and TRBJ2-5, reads NAGVMQNPRHLVRRRGQEARLRCSPMKGHSHVYWYRQLPEEGLKFMVYLQKENIIDESGMPKERFSAEFPKEGPSILRIQQVVRGDSAAYFCASSLLTGETQYFGPGTRLLVL.

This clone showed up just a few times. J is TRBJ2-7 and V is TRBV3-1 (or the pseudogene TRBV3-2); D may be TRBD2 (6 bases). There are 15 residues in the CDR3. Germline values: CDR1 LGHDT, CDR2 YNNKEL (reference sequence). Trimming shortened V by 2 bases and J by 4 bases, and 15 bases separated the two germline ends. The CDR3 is CASSQQGGIGYEQYF. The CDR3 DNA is TGTGCCAGCAGCCAACAAGGCGGGATAGGGTACGAGCAGTACTTC.

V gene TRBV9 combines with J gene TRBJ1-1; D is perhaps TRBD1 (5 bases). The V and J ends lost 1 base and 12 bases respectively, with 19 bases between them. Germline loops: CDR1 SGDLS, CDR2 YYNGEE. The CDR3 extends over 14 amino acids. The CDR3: CASSVTQGAPPTFF. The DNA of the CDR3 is TGTGCCAGCAGCGTAACCCAGGGCGCCCCGCCGACTTTCTTT.

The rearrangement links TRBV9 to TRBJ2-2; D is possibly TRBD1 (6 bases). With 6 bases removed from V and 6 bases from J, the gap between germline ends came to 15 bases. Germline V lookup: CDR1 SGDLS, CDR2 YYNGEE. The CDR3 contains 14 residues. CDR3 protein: CASTRTEVPGELFF. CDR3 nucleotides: TGTGCCAGCACCAGGACAGAAGTCCCCGGGGAGCTGTTTTTT.